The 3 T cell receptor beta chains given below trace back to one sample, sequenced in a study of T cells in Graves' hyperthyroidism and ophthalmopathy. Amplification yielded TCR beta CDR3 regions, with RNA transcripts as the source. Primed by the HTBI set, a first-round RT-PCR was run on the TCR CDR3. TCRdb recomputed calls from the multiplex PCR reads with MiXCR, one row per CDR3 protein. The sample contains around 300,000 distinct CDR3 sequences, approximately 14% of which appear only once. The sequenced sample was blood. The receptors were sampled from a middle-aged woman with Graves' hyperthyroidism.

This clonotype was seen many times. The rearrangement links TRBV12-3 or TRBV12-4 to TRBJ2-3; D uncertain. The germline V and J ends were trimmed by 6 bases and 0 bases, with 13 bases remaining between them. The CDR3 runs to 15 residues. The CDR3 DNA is TGTGCCAGCAGCCCTACCGGATCTAGCACAGATACGCAGTATTTT. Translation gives CASSPTGSSTDTQYF.

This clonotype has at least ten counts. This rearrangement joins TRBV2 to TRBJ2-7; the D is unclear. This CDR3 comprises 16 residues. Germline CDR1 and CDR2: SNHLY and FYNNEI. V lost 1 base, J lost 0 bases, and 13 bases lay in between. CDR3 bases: TGTGCCAGCAGTGAAGATTGGGCAGCACACTCCTACGAGCAGTACTTC. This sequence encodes CASSEDWAAHSYEQYF.

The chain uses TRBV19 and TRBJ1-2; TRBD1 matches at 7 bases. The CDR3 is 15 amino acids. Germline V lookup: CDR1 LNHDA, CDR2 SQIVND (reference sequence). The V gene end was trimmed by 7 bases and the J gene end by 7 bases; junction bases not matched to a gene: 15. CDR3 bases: TGTGCCAGTACCTCGGGACAGCGACAAGTCTCTGGCTACACCTTC. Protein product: CASTSGQRQVSGYTF. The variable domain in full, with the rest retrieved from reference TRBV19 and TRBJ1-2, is DGGITQSPKYLFRKEGQNVTLSCEQNLNHDAMYWYRQDPGQGLRLIYYSQIVNDFQKGDIAEGYSVSREKKESFPLTVTSAQKNPTAFYLCASTSGQRQVSGYTFGSGTRLTVV.